This T cell receptor beta chain was retrieved from a study of OX40 agonist ivuxolimab in advanced cancers. TCRdb's table, derived via immunoSEQ multiplex PCR, lists solely in-frame clones and lacks some. Of 40,000 to 60,000 clones in the sample, 90% to 95% were seen once. Worth noting for this clone: Its specificity is unknown.

General study points: Among the lowest peripheral clonal expansion occurred in 0.1-3.0 mg/kg partial responders.

V was shortened by 4 bases and J by 3 bases, with 10 bases between the two germline ends. This CDR3 region has 13 residues. The germline V gene encodes CDR1 MDHEN and CDR2 SYDVKM. The receptor was isolated from an adult with an advanced solid tumor such as melanoma, head and neck, liver or kidney cancer. The chain combines TRBV28 with TRBJ2-7; D remains unclear. The sequencing used CD4+ or CD8+ T cells sorted from blood, collected in a trial of the OX40 agonist ivuxolimab. DNA for the CDR3: TGTGCCAGCAGTTCCGGGCTCCACTACGAGCAGTACTTC. It is translated as CASSSGLHYEQYF.